This entry lists 25 T cell receptor beta chains sequenced from one sample in a study of blood T cells in healthy people across ages. The use of a sample-barcoded 5' primer and a J-beta primer mix characterized a second PCR of roughly 6 to 11 cycles. TCRdb ran MiXCR on the 5' RACE reads and lists one entry per CDR3 protein. The sample has about 1,800,000 distinct CDR3 sequences, about 30% seen once. Input material: blood. The receptors here all came from a young woman in good health.

This clonotype occurred many times. The genes are TRBV18 and TRBJ2-4, with D perhaps matching TRBD1 (5 bases). Trimming stripped 5 bases from V and 0 bases from J, with 17 bases between. CDR3 length: 17 amino acids. Germline CDR1 reads KGHSH; CDR2 reads LQKENI. CDR3 residues: CASSTTGELLAKNIQYF. The DNA of the CDR3 is TGTGCCAGCTCAACCACAGGAGAACTACTAGCCAAAAACATTCAGTACTTC.

The chain employs TRBV5-1 and TRBJ2-7, with 8 bases aligning to TRBD1. Trimming cost V 3 bases and J 6 bases; bases outside gene matches: 14. Germline V lookup: CDR1 SGHRS, CDR2 YFSETQ. CDR3 length equals 16 residues. The CDR3 region has the DNA TGCGCCAGCAGCTCGCCCCCGGGACAGGCGTCCCTCGAGCAGTACTTC. Protein product: CASSSPPGQASLEQYF. The whole variable domain, remainder taken from reference TRBV5-1 and TRBJ2-7, is KAGVTQTPRYLIKTRGQQVTLSCSPISGHRSVSWYQQTPGQGLQFLFEYFSETQRNKGNFPGRFSGRQFSNSRSEMNVSTLELGDSALYLCASSSPPGQASLEQYFGPGTRLTVT.

This clonotype was recorded many times. This sequence joins TRBV15 and TRBJ1-2; D uncertain. The ends were cut back, 3 bases at V and 8 bases at J, with 10 bases in the middle. The CDR3 contains 12 residues. The germline gives CDR1 LNHNV, CDR2 YYDKDF (reference sequence). The chain's CDR3 is CATSRDYGGYTF. The DNA for the CDR3 is TGTGCCACCAGCAGGGATTACGGGGGCTACACCTTC.

This clonotype came up a few times. The V gene is TRBV10-3, the J gene TRBJ1-6, with D possibly matching TRBD1 (5 bases). The CDR3 loop spans 14 amino acids. From germline, CDR1 is ENHRY and CDR2 SYGVKD. V shed 6 bases and J shed 6 bases, with 12 bases lying between them. CDR3 residues: CAIRGTLGNSPLHF. The CDR3 DNA reads as TGTGCCATCAGGGGGACCCTTGGTAATTCACCCCTCCACTTT.

This clonotype was counted ten times or more. The chain uses TRBV7-2 and TRBJ2-7; no clear D. V was pared by 5 bases and J by 6 bases, with 14 bases between. The CDR3 is 13 amino acids. The germline V gene has CDR1 SGHTA and CDR2 FQGNSA. CDR3 nucleotide sequence: TGTGCCAGCAGCCTCTCGTCCCACAGCGAGCAGTACTTC. Translated, it gives CASSLSSHSEQYF.

This clonotype was seen once. This may stem from a read error, because a much larger clone lies one nucleotide away. The chain employs TRBV20-1 and TRBJ2-5; the D is unclear. Trimming took off 2 bases at V and 11 bases at J, with 30 bases between the two ends. The CDR3 runs 17 residues. The germline CDR1 and CDR2 sequences are DFQATT and SNEGSKA (reference sequence). DNA of the CDR3: TGCAGTGCTAGACAGGCATCTGAACGTTTCGTAAACAATGAGCAGTACTTC. Protein product: CSARQASERFVNNEQYF.

In regard to this clonotype: A clone one base away is much larger, so this may be a read error. The chain has TRBV15 and TRBJ2-7; 7 bases map to TRBD1. This CDR3 comprises 15 residues. Germline V gene sequence: CDR1 LNHNV, CDR2 YYDKDF (reference sequence). The CDR3 DNA follows: TGTGCCTCCAGCAGCCCGGGACAGATTAGGGGTGAGCAGTACTTC. Encoded protein: CASSSPGQIRGEQYF.

This clonotype appeared a single time. The chain carries TRBV20-1 and TRBJ2-1; 11 bases are a match to TRBD2. The CDR3 totals 13 residues. In germline, CDR1 is DFQATT, CDR2 SNEGSKA (reference sequence). With V trimmed by 8 bases and J by 4 bases, 4 bases remained unmatched. CDR3: CSPRTSGYNEQFF. In nucleotides, the CDR3 is TGCAGTCCGAGGACTAGCGGGTACAATGAGCAGTTCTTC.

V and J are TRBV28 and TRBJ2-7; D call uncertain. CDR3 length: 12 amino acids. Between the trimmed V and J ends, which lost 8 bases and 0 bases, there was a span of 8 bases. Germline-derived CDR1 and CDR2 are MDHEN and SYDVKM. CDR3 DNA sequence: TGTGCCAGCGGCCATTCCTCCTACGAGCAGTACTTC. It codes for CASGHSSYEQYF.

The rearrangement links TRBV5-1 to TRBJ2-1; 10 nucleotides agree with TRBD2. CDR1 SGHRS and CDR2 YFSETQ come from the germline V gene. This CDR3 has 16 residues. Trimming cost V 5 bases and J 6 bases; bases outside gene matches: 11. CDR3 in amino acids: CASSWPGSGGANEQFF. The CDR3 region has the DNA TGCGCCAGCAGTTGGCCGGGGAGCGGGGGGGCCAATGAGCAGTTCTTC. Full variable domain (rest looked up from reference TRBV5-1 and TRBJ2-1): KAGVTQTPRYLIKTRGQQVTLSCSPISGHRSVSWYQQTPGQGLQFLFEYFSETQRNKGNFPGRFSGRQFSNSRSEMNVSTLELGDSALYLCASSWPGSGGANEQFFGPGTRLTVL.

The rearrangement joins TRBV4-1 to TRBJ2-3, with D perhaps TRBD2 (7 bases). The V end lost 3 bases, the J end lost 5 bases, and 12 bases lay between the germline ends. CDR3 length: 14 amino acids. The germline gives CDR1 MGHRA, CDR2 YSYEKL. Here the CDR3 reads CASSHGQRGDTQYF. CDR3 nucleotides: TGCGCCAGCAGCCATGGACAGCGGGGAGATACGCAGTATTTT.

This clonotype appeared a few times. A clone one base away is much larger, so this may be a read error. This chain links TRBV9 with TRBJ2-1; D could derive from TRBD1 or TRBD2 (5 bases each). Per the germline V gene, CDR1 is SGDLS and CDR2 is YYNGEE. The CDR3 has 14 amino acids. The CDR3 reads CASSGDGENNGQFF. Here the CDR3 DNA reads TGTGCCAGCAGCGGGGACGGAGAGAACAATGGGCAGTTCTTC. Full variable domain (remainder filled in from reference TRBV9 and TRBJ2-1): DSGVTQTPKHLITATGQRVTLRCSPRSGDLSVYWYQQSLDQGLQFLIQYYNGEERAKGNILERFSAQQFPDLHSELNLSSLELGDSALYFCASSGDGENNGQFFGPGTRLTVL.

V and J are TRBV20-1 and TRBJ2-1; a weak D match, TRBD2 (6 bases). Germline CDR1 DFQATT, CDR2 SNEGSKA (reference sequence). V gave up 5 bases and J gave up 8 bases, with 19 bases separating them. The CDR3 spans 14 residues. CDR3 nucleotide sequence: TGCAGTGCTTCTACCTCGACAAGGGAGGATGAGCAGTTCTTC. This codes for CSASTSTREDEQFF.

The chain combines TRBV10-3 with TRBJ2-7, with a weak D call TRBD2 (6 bases). CDR3 length: 15 amino acids. V lost 6 bases, J lost 5 bases, and 20 bases lay in between. Germline V gene data show CDR1 as ENHRY and CDR2 as SYGVKD. The CDR3 nucleotides read TGTGCCATCAGAGAAGCAGGACGGGAGAGCGACGAGCAGTACTTC. Translated: CAIREAGRESDEQYF.

The chain couples TRBV14 to TRBJ2-5, with 8 bases that match TRBD2. CDR3 length: 13 residues. J was trimmed by 6 bases and V by 3 bases; bases with no gene match: 3. The germline V gene has CDR1 SGHDN and CDR2 FVKESK. The CDR3 DNA is TGTGCCAGCAGCCAGCCGGGGGGGCAGACCCAGTACTTC. Translation gives CASSQPGGQTQYF.

Ten or more counts support this clonotype. The chain employs TRBV7-2 and TRBJ1-2; possible D gene TRBD1, 5 bases. In germline, CDR1 is SGHTA, CDR2 FQGNSA. Trimming pared 4 bases from V and 3 bases from J, leaving 15 bases between. This CDR3 comprises 15 residues. CDR3 region: CASSSRGTNYYGYTF. The CDR3 DNA sequence: TGTGCCAGCAGCTCCCGGGGCACGAACTACTATGGCTACACCTTC.

Ten or more counts support this clonotype. The chain links TRBV14 to TRBJ2-5, with 7 bases lining up with TRBD2. Germline V gives CDR1 SGHDN, CDR2 FVKESK. The CDR3 is 13 residues long. The J segment lost 7 bases and the V segment lost 4 bases, leaving 6 bases of the junction unmatched. The chain's CDR3 is CASSLAGGVTQYF. CDR3 bases: TGTGCCAGCAGCCTCGCTGGGGGGGTGACCCAGTACTTC.

This clonotype was seen a handful of times. The chain carries TRBV5-6 and TRBJ2-2; 9 bases are shared with TRBD2. Looked up from germline, CDR1 is SGHDT and CDR2 is YYEEEE. Losses at the gene ends were 6 bases for V and 4 bases for J; bases not matched to a gene: 4. There are 14 residues in the CDR3. DNA for the CDR3: TGTGCCAGCAAGCTAGCGGGATCCACCGGGGAGCTGTTTTTT. Translated, it gives CASKLAGSTGELFF.

The chain uses TRBV24-1 and TRBJ2-3; D gene uncertain. The germline gives CDR1 KGHDR, CDR2 SFDVKD. Trimming cost V 4 bases and J 0 bases, with 13 bases left between them. This CDR3 has 16 amino acids. CDR3 in DNA: TGTGCCACCAGTGACCAAGGACGGCCTAGCACAGATACGCAGTATTTT. Encoded protein: CATSDQGRPSTDTQYF.

This clonotype was counted many times. This rearrangement joins TRBV7-2 to TRBJ2-7; unclear D gene. Trimming took 1 base from V and 2 from J, leaving 12 bases between them. Germline V gene data show CDR1 as SGHTA and CDR2 as FQGNSA. The CDR3 contains 15 residues. DNA of the CDR3: TGTGCCAGCAGCTTAGGGTCCGGTTCCCCCTACGAGCAGTACTTC. This sequence encodes CASSLGSGSPYEQYF.

This clonotype was found once. The rearrangement links TRBV6-5 to TRBJ2-2, with D perhaps being TRBD1 or TRBD2 (6 bases each). The CDR3 is made up of 15 amino acids. Per germline, CDR1 MNHEY and CDR2 SVGAGI. V gave up 2 bases and J gave up 1 base, with 8 bases separating them. CDR3 coding DNA: TGTGCCAGCAGTTACGGGGGGCGGAACACCGGGGAGCTGTTTTTT. Its translation: CASSYGGRNTGELFF.

This clonotype was observed a few times. The chain has TRBV10-3 and TRBJ1-2; TRBD1 aligns across 7 bases. J lost 8 bases, V lost 0 bases, and 6 bases had no gene match. Germline CDR1 is ENHRY and CDR2 is SYGVKD. The CDR3 is 14 residues long. The CDR3 nucleotides read TGTGCCATCAGTGAGTCGGGCAGGGGGGCCGGCTACACCTTC. It codes for CAISESGRGAGYTF.

This clonotype has more than one count but fewer than ten. The chain joins TRBV7-3 to TRBJ2-1; no firm D call. V gave up 0 bases and J gave up 10 bases, with 10 bases separating them. The CDR3 has 13 amino acids. Germline CDR1 is SGHTA and CDR2 is FQGTGA. CDR3: CASSLTGLDEQFF. CDR3 nucleotide sequence: TGTGCCAGCAGCTTAACCGGTCTTGACGAGCAGTTCTTC.

This chain connects TRBV7-6 to TRBJ1-1; weak D call: TRBD1 (5 bases). This CDR3 region has 18 residues. The ends were cut back, 5 bases at V and 5 bases at J, with 27 bases in the middle. Germline loops: CDR1 SGHVS, CDR2 FNYEAQ. The chain's CDR3 is CASSLAPGPRDLGTEAFF. In nucleotides, the CDR3 is TGTGCCAGCAGCCTCGCCCCGGGTCCACGGGACCTGGGGACTGAAGCTTTCTTT.

This clonotype was counted many times. This chain links TRBV3-1 with TRBJ1-2; D gene ambiguous. The V end was cut by 2 bases, the J end by 3 bases, with 4 bases between. Germline V lookup: CDR1 LGHDT, CDR2 YNNKEL (reference sequence). There are 12 residues in the CDR3. DNA of the CDR3: TGTGCCAGCAGCCAAAGTGACTATGGCTACACCTTC. Translation: CASSQSDYGYTF.